This TCR beta chain was identified in a study of blood T cells in healthy people across ages. V dropped 0 bases and J dropped 0 bases, with 13 bases sitting between them. The germline V gene encodes CDR1 DFQATT and CDR2 SNEGSKA (reference sequence). The length of the CDR3 is 16 residues. Note on this clonotype: Antigen: not known.

A second about 6 to 11 cycle PCR used barcoded and J-beta primers. Each of the cDNA molecules was tagged by a template-switch adaptor with 12 random nucleotides. TCRdb recomputed calls from the 5' RACE reads with MiXCR, one row per CDR3 protein. Altogether around 500,000 distinct CDR3 sequences are present, around 48% being singletons, with the ten largest covering just under 25%. Each donor gave approximately 9.5 milliliters of peripheral blood. Study findings and constraints: Greater diversity and more naive CD4+ cells were seen in long-lived donors than in aged donors.

Specimen: blood. This receptor was taken from an elderly man in good health. The gene calls are TRBV20-1 and TRBJ2-3; D gene unclear. In nucleotides, the CDR3 is TGCAGTGCTAGAGATCGAAGGGCCCAGAGCACAGATACGCAGTATTTT. Residues: CSARDRRAQSTDTQYF.